One and the same sample provided the 20 T cell receptor beta chains below, sequenced in a study of technical replicates of blood from several donors. The data were produced by immunoSEQ multiplex PCR, yet TCRdb's version contains in-frame clones alone and is incomplete. Altogether under 100,000 clones are present, nearly 97% being singletons, with the ten largest covering approximately 0.2%. Sequenced: T cells isolated from PBMCs. Receptors were obtained from a human donor in good health.

The chain carries TRBV5-1 and TRBJ2-5; possible D gene TRBD2, 6 bases. Germline lookup yields CDR1 SGHRS and CDR2 YFSETQ. This CDR3 spans 13 amino acids. V was pared by 2 bases and J by 5 bases, with 10 bases between. The CDR3 region is CASSFGSGETQYF. In DNA, the CDR3 is TGCGCCAGCAGCTTCGGGAGCGGGGAGACCCAGTACTTC.

V is TRBV4-1 and J is TRBJ2-2; no clear D. The CDR3 has 15 amino acids. The germline V gene has CDR1 MGHRA and CDR2 YSYEKL. V lost 1 base and J lost 7, with 13 bases in between. The CDR3 loop is CASSQAPTINGELFF. The CDR3 region has the DNA TGCGCCAGCAGCCAAGCCCCCACTATCAACGGGGAGCTGTTTTTT.

The V call is TRBV19, the J call TRBJ2-1, with D unresolved. V was trimmed by 3 bases and J by 0 bases, leaving 6 bases between them. The CDR3 totals 14 residues. CDR1 is LNHDA, CDR2 SQIVND, per germline (reference sequence). The CDR3 coding sequence is TGTGCCAGTAGTATTACAAGCTCCTACAATGAGCAGTTCTTC. This codes for CASSITSSYNEQFF.

The count of this clone is one. CDR3 amino acids: CASSPRLREVTGELFF. DNA of the CDR3: TGTGCCAGCAGCCCGCGGTTGCGGGAGGTCACCGGGGAGCTGTTTTTT. The chain is built from TRBV28 and TRBJ2-2; 8 bases line up with TRBD2. V dropped 6 bases and J dropped 4; count of bases not matched to a gene: 10. From germline, CDR1 is MDHEN and CDR2 SYDVKM. The CDR3 is 16 amino acids.

The chain carries TRBV5-3 and TRBJ1-5; D is possibly TRBD1 (5 bases). TRBV5-3 belongs to the ORF category, with a function that is uncertain. Trimming took off 3 bases at V and 15 bases at J, with 16 bases between the two ends. There are 12 residues in the CDR3. The CDR3 spells CARSCDSSHGHF. As DNA, the CDR3 is TGTGCCAGAAGCTGCGACAGTTCCCACGGGCATTTT.

This clone was counted once. This chain uses TRBV10-3 with TRBJ2-1, with 7 bases lining up with TRBD2. The CDR3 is made up of 14 amino acids. V lost 2 bases to trimming and J lost 4 bases; unmatched junction nucleotides: 2. From germline, CDR1 is ENHRY and CDR2 SYGVKD. The DNA for the CDR3 is TGTGCCATCAGTGAGCCCGGGGGGTACAATGAGCAGTTCTTC. As protein: CAISEPGGYNEQFF.

The genes are TRBV5-4 and TRBJ1-1; tentatively, D is TRBD1 (5 bases). This CDR3 is 14 amino acids long. Germline values: CDR1 SGHNT, CDR2 YYREEE (reference sequence). The germline V and J ends were trimmed by 1 base and 0 bases, with 7 bases remaining between them. CDR3 in DNA: TGTGCCAGCAGCTTGCCAGGGCTGAACACTGAAGCTTTCTTT. Protein sequence: CASSLPGLNTEAFF.

This clone has a single count. The genes are TRBV4-1 and TRBJ1-2, with D possibly TRBD1 on 6 matching bases. The CDR3 length is 15 residues. Trimming cost V 1 base and J 2 bases, with 11 bases left between them. Germline CDR1 reads MGHRA; CDR2 reads YSYEKL. The CDR3 loop reads CASSQAPGTNYGYTF. The CDR3 nucleotides read TGCGCCAGCAGCCAAGCACCCGGGACAAACTATGGCTACACCTTC.

This clone is a singleton in its sample. The chain couples TRBV2 to TRBJ2-5; possible D gene TRBD2, 5 bases. Trimming took 6 bases from V and 3 from J, leaving 20 bases between them. Germline V gives CDR1 SNHLY, CDR2 FYNNEI. CDR3 length: 16 residues. The CDR3 DNA follows: TGTGCCAGCAGGCCTTTTCGGGGTAATTCAAAAGAGACCCAGTACTTC. Amino acids: CASRPFRGNSKETQYF.

This clone is a singleton in its sample. The genes are TRBV2 and TRBJ1-4; 10 bases are a match to TRBD1. Germline-derived CDR1 and CDR2 are SNHLY and FYNNEI. This CDR3 is 15 amino acids long. Unmatched junction bases numbered 9, after V lost 6 bases and J lost 8 bases. In DNA form, the CDR3 reads TGTGCCAGCAGCGCCCTGGGACAGGGGTGGGAAAAACTGTTTTTT. Translating gives CASSALGQGWEKLFF.

The V call is TRBV28, the J call TRBJ2-1, with TRBD1 identical over 8 bases. The V segment lost 2 bases and the J segment 0 bases; nucleotides outside the gene matches: 9. The CDR3 totals 18 residues. The germline CDR1 and CDR2 sequences are MDHEN and SYDVKM. The DNA for the CDR3 is TGTGCCAGCAGTTTAAACAGCTGGGACAGGAGCTCCTACAATGAGCAGTTCTTC. Encoded protein: CASSLNSWDRSSYNEQFF.

The chain has TRBV21-1 and TRBJ2-1; no check of the table's D call, TRBD1, against the DNA was made. TRBV21-1 is a pseudogene segment. This CDR3 is built from 11 residues. CDR3 protein: CASGQNNEQFF. For the CDR3, the DNA is TGTGCCAGCGGACAGAACAATGAGCAGTTCTTC.

The chain uses TRBV5-3 and TRBJ1-2; D is perhaps TRBD1 (5 bases). TRBV5-3 is identified as an open reading frame with a role that is uncertain. CDR3 length equals 15 residues. V gave up 0 bases and J gave up 4 bases, with 13 bases separating them. The CDR3 spells CARSLGPGCRYGYTF. The CDR3 bases are TGTGCCAGAAGCTTGGGGCCAGGGTGCCGCTATGGCTACACCTTC.

V and J are TRBV11-2 and TRBJ2-7; D possibly corresponds to TRBD2 (5 bases). V gave up 5 bases and J gave up 5 bases, with 22 bases separating them. CDR1 is SGHAT and CDR2 is FQNNGV in the germline V gene. The CDR3 runs to 16 residues. The CDR3 protein is CASSRTVGASGNEQYF. CDR3 nucleotides: TGTGCCAGCAGCCGAACAGTGGGAGCCTCGGGGAACGAGCAGTACTTC.

J is TRBJ1-1 and V is TRBV6-5; the match to TRBD1 covers 8 bases. The J segment lost 3 bases and the V segment lost 4 bases, leaving 10 bases of the junction unmatched. CDR1 and CDR2 from the germline V gene are MNHEY and SVGAGI. CDR3 length: 16 amino acids. The CDR3 DNA reads as TGTGCCAGCAGTTTGGCCCAGGGGACAGGAGACACTGAAGCTTTCTTT. Residues: CASSLAQGTGDTEAFF.

This chain connects TRBV6-5 to TRBJ1-5; D gene unclear. V was pared by 8 bases and J by 4 bases, with 18 bases between. Germline CDR1 is MNHEY and CDR2 is SVGAGI. This CDR3 region has 15 residues. This CDR3 reads CASRRGRTGNQPQHF. The DNA of the CDR3 is TGTGCCAGCCGTCGCGGGAGGACGGGGAATCAGCCCCAGCATTTT.

The chain is built from TRBV25-1 and TRBJ2-7; possibly TRBD1 for D (6 bases). Trimming took off 6 bases at V and 7 bases at J, with 31 bases between the two ends. The CDR3 is 18 amino acids. Germline CDR1 MGHDK, CDR2 SYGVNS. Written as DNA, the CDR3 is TGTGCCAGCAGAGTAACAAGACAGGTCAGGCTCGATGGTTGTGAGCAGTACTTC. Protein: CASRVTRQVRLDGCEQYF.

The chain uses TRBV9 and TRBJ1-2; maybe TRBD1 (5 bases). V was cut by 3 bases and J by 10 bases, with 10 bases left in between. The CDR3 is made up of 11 amino acids. Germline CDR1 and CDR2: SGDLS and YYNGEE. The CDR3 is CASSDETDYTF. CDR3 bases: TGTGCCAGCAGCGACGAGACAGACTACACCTTC.

The V and J genes are TRBV6-1 and TRBJ2-7; D may be TRBD2 (5 bases). Trimming cost V 8 bases and J 9 bases, with 20 bases left between them. CDR1 is MNHNS and CDR2 is SASEGT in the germline V gene. The CDR3 is 13 residues long. CDR3 residues: CASVLARAAGQYF. In nucleotides, the CDR3 is TGTGCCAGCGTCCTAGCTCGCGCCGCAGGGCAGTACTTC.

J is TRBJ2-7 and V is TRBV6-5, with TRBD2 matching 13 bases. The CDR3 contains 14 residues. V shed 6 bases and J 11 bases; nucleotides not matched to a gene: 10. CDR1 and CDR2 from the germline V gene are MNHEY and SVGAGI. In DNA form, the CDR3 reads TGTGCCAGCAGCCCCGGACTAGCGGGAGATCGTAAGTACTTC. Protein sequence: CASSPGLAGDRKYF.